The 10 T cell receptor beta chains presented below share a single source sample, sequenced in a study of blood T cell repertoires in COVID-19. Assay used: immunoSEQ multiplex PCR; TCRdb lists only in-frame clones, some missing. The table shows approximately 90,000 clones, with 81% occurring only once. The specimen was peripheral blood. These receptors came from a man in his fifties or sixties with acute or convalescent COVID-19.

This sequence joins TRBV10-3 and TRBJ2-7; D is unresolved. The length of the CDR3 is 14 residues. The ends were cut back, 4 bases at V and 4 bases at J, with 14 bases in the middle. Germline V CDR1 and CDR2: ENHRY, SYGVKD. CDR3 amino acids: CAISALVSSYEQYF. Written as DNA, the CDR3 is TGTGCCATCAGTGCCCTCGTTTCCTCGTACGAGCAGTACTTC.

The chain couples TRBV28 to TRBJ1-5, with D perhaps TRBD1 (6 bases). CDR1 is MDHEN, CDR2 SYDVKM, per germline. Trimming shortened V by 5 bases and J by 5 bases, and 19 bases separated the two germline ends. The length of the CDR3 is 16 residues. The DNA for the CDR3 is TGTGCCAGCAGTCTGCTCCCAGGGGCCGCAGATCAGCCCCAGCATTTT. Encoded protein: CASSLLPGAADQPQHF.

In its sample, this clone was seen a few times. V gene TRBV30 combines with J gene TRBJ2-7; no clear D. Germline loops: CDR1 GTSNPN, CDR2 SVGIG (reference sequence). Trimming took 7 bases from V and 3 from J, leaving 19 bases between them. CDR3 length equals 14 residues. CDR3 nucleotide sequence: TGTGCCTCGTCTTCCCGCCGACCGGGCTACGAGCAGTACTTC. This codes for CASSSRRPGYEQYF.

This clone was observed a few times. The CDR3 region is CASSPRDRGPEFF. The CDR3 bases are TGTGCCAGCAGCCCCCGGGACAGGGGGCCCGAGTTCTTC. V gene TRBV7-3 combines with J gene TRBJ2-1; 12 bases are shared with TRBD1. Losses at the gene ends were 5 bases for V and 14 bases for J; bases not matched to a gene: 7. Germline V gene data show CDR1 as SGHTA and CDR2 as FQGTGA. This CDR3 has 13 amino acids.

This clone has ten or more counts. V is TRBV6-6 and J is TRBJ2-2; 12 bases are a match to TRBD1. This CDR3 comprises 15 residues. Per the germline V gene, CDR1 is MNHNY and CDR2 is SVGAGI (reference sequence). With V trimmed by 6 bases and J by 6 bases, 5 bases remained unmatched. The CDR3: CASRPRDRGPGELFF. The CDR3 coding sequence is TGTGCCAGCAGACCCCGGGACAGGGGGCCCGGGGAGCTGTTTTTT.

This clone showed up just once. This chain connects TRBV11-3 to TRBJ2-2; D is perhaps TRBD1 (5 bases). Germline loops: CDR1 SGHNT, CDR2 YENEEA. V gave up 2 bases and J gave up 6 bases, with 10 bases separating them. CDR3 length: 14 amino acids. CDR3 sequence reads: CASSLQGHPGELFF. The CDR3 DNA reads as TGTGCCAGCAGCTTACAGGGCCATCCCGGGGAGCTGTTTTTT.

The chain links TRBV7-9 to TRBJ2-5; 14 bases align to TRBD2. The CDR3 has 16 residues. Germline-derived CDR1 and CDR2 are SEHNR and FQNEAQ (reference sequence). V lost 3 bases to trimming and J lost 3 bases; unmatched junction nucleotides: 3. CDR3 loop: CASSFVTSGGEETQYF. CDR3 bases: TGTGCCAGCAGCTTCGTGACTAGCGGGGGGGAAGAGACCCAGTACTTC.

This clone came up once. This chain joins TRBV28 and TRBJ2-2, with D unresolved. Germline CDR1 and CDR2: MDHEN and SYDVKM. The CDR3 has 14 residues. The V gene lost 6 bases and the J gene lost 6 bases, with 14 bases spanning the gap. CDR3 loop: CASRMARAPGELFF. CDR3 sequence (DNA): TGTGCCAGCAGAATGGCGCGAGCGCCCGGGGAGCTGTTTTTT.

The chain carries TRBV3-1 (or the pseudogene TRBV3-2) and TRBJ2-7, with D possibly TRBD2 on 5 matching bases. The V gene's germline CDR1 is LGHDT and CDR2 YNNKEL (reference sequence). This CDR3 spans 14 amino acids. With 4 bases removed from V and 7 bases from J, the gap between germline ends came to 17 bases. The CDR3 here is CASSRPGFPGEQYF. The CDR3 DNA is TGTGCCAGCAGCCGTCCGGGGTTTCCTGGAGAGCAGTACTTC.

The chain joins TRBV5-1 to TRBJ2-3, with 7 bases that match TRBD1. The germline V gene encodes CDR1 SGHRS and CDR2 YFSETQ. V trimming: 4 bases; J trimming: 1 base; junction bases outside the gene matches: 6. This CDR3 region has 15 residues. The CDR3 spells CASSHGTGGTDTQYF. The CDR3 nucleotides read TGCGCCAGCAGCCACGGCACAGGGGGCACAGATACGCAGTATTTT.